A selection of T cell receptor beta chains follows, all from one sample in a study of shared clonotypes between healthy human individuals. The table came from immunoSEQ multiplex PCR; TCRdb's copy has only in-frame clones and leaves some out. The sample lists 980,000 or so clones, 70% to 85% occurring once. The sequenced sample was memory CD4+ T cells sorted from blood. These receptors came from a man between 18 and 29 years old in good health. The CDR3 runs from the conserved cysteine through the conserved F or W. D genes are given only for firm matches. Size values are once, few and many counts, or a class for expanded clones, and some rows have none.

CDR3 DNA: TGTGCCAGCAGACAGGGGGGAAACACTGAAGCTTTCTTT
CDR3 protein: CASRQGGNTEAFF
J gene: TRBJ1-1
clone size: -
D gene: TRBD1
V gene: TRBV6-1

CDR3 DNA: TGTGCCAGCAGTGAACTTCGGGATACGCAGTATTTT
CDR3 protein: CASSELRDTQYF
J gene: TRBJ2-3
clone size: -
D gene: -
V gene: TRBV2

CDR3 DNA: TGTGCCAGCAGTACGAGAGGCGAGCAGTACTTC
CDR3 protein: CASSTRGEQYF
J gene: TRBJ2-7
clone size: few
D gene: -
V gene: TRBV28

CDR3 DNA: TGCGCCAGCAGCTCCGACCCTACAACCCAAGCCCAGCATTTT
CDR3 protein: CASSSDPTTQAQHF
J gene: TRBJ1-5
clone size: -
D gene: -
V gene: TRBV5-1

CDR3 DNA: TGTGCCTGGATCGAGGATCAGCCCCAGCATTTT
CDR3 protein: CAWIEDQPQHF
J gene: TRBJ1-5
clone size: few
D gene: -
V gene: TRBV30

CDR3 DNA: TGTGCCAGCAGTTACTTGACTAGTCAATACGAGCAGTACTTC
CDR3 protein: CASSYLTSQYEQYF
J gene: TRBJ2-7
clone size: -
D gene: -
V gene: TRBV6-5

CDR3 DNA: TGTGCCAGCAGTTCCCCCTGGACAGCAAGCTCCTACGAGCAGTACTTC
CDR3 protein: CASSSPWTASSYEQYF
J gene: TRBJ2-7
clone size: -
D gene: -
V gene: TRBV6-8

CDR3 DNA: TGCGCCAGCGGCCGGGACGGCTATATTTACTTCTTT
CDR3 protein: CASGRDGYIYFF
J gene: TRBJ1-1
clone size: few
D gene: -
V gene: TRBV5-1

CDR3 DNA: TGTGCCAGCAGCTTCGGAGGCGGGTCGTACCAAGAGACCCAGTACTTC
CDR3 protein: CASSFGGGSYQETQYF
J gene: TRBJ2-5
clone size: -
D gene: -
V gene: TRBV5-4

CDR3 DNA: TGTGCCAGCAGCTTATTCGGACTACAAGAGACCCAGTACTTC
CDR3 protein: CASSLFGLQETQYF
J gene: TRBJ2-5
clone size: -
D gene: -
V gene: TRBV7-2